The text below deals with one TCR beta chain. This specimen comes from a study of cytomegalovirus exposure and HLA in healthy donors. V lost 0 bases and J lost 5; bases outside the gene matches: 7. The germline gives CDR1 MNHNS, CDR2 SASEGT. CDR3 length: 15 residues. 60 Vbeta and 13 Jbeta primers were used in PCR. Measured with immunoSEQ multiplex PCR; TCRdb has only the in-frame clones, and not every one. The table has about 100,000 clones, under 80% seen once. The J gene is TRBJ2-7, the V gene TRBV6-1; 7 bases agree with TRBD1. The sequence came from a man aged 45-65 years in good health and CMV-seropositive. The sample was PBMCs. CDR3 in DNA: TGTGCCAGCAGTGAAGCGGATACAGGGGCGCACGAGCAGTACTTC. It encodes CASSEADTGAHEQYF.